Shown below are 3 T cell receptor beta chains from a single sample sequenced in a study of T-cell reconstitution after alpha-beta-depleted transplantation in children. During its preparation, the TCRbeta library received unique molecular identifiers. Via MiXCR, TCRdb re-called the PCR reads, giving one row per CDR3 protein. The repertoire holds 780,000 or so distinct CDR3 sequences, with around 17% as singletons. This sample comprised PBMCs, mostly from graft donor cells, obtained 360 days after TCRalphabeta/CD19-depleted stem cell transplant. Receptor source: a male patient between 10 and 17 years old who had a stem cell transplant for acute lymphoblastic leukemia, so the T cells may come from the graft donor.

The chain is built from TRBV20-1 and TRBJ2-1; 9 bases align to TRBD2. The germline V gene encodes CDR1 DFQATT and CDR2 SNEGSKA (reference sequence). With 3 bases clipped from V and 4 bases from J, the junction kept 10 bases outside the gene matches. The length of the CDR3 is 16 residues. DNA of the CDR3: TGCAGTGCTAGTGGGGCTAGCGGGATGAGGTACAATGAGCAGTTCTTC. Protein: CSASGASGMRYNEQFF.

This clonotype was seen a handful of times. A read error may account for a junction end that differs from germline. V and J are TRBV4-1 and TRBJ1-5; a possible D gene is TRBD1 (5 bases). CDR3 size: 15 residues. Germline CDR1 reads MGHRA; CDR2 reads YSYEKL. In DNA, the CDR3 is TGCGCCAGCAGTCAAGGCAGGGTAATGAAGCAGCCCCAGCATTTT. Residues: CASSQGRVMKQPQHF.

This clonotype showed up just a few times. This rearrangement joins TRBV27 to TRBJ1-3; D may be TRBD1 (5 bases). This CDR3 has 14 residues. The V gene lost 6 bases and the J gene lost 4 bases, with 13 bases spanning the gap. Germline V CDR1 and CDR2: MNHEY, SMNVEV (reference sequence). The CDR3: CASSRRGRGNTIYF. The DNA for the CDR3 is TGTGCCAGCAGCCGGAGGGGCAGAGGAAACACCATATATTTT.